This section outlines one T cell receptor (beta chain) sequence together with its context. Its antigen is currently unknown. V shed 6 bases and J 4 bases; nucleotides not matched to a gene: 2. CDR3 length: 13 amino acids. Germline-derived CDR1 and CDR2 are LNHDA and SQIVND (reference sequence). These data are taken from a study of T-cell memory formation after mild COVID-19. The study's findings and limits: Pre-infection memory held some responding clones, suggesting pre-existing cross-reactive T cells responded.

TCRdb reprocessed the 5' RACE reads via MiXCR and lists one record per CDR3 protein. The sample has a few hundred thousand distinct CDR3 sequences; under 25% are singletons. Sequences were obtained from PBMCs or a T cell subset sorted from them (not recorded which). This sequence originates from a man between 18 and 29 years old who had mild COVID-19 (a few samples of this study predate the infection). Cell type and time point are not known. The chain has TRBV19 and TRBJ2-5; 10 bases agree with TRBD1. CDR3 amino acids: CASSRTGGETQYF. DNA for the CDR3: TGTGCCAGTAGCAGGACAGGGGGAGAGACCCAGTACTTC.